In its sample, the clone carrying this T cell receptor beta chain was seen many times. The record originates from a study of early T cells in non-severe SARS-CoV-2 infection. TCRdb fed the 5' RACE reads into MiXCR, producing one record per CDR3 protein. The repertoire holds around 78,000 distinct CDR3 sequences, with over 9.5% as singletons. V shed 4 bases and J 4 bases; nucleotides not matched to a gene: 4. In germline, CDR1 is MNHNY, CDR2 SVGAGI (reference sequence). The CDR3 extends over 14 amino acids. Sequenced here: whole blood, sampled at baseline. The rearrangement uses TRBV6-6 and TRBJ2-3; the match to TRBD2 covers 8 bases. The receptor was derived from an adult who was a healthcare worker with PCR-confirmed SARS-CoV-2 infection or an uninfected control (not recorded which). The chain's CDR3 is CASSFAAGADTQYF. CDR3 sequence (DNA): TGTGCCAGCAGTTTCGCAGCGGGAGCAGATACGCAGTATTTT.